A selection of T cell receptor beta chains follows, all from one sample in a study of T-cell reconstitution after alpha-beta-depleted transplantation in children. One entry per CDR3 protein results from TCRdb running MiXCR on the PCR reads. The sample consists of 580,000 or so distinct CDR3 sequences, roughly 23% of them appearing once. The source material was PBMCs, mostly from graft donor cells, sampled 360 days after TCRalphabeta/CD19-depleted stem cell transplant. Receptors originate from a boy younger than two who had a stem cell transplant for acute myeloid leukemia, so the T cells may come from the graft donor. CDR3s include the opening cysteine and the closing phenylalanine or tryptophan. A D gene is named only where the DNA matches it firmly. Not all rows give a size; the values are once, few, many and, for expanded clones, a class.

D gene	clone size	V gene	J gene	CDR3 protein	CDR3 DNA
-	-	TRBV20-1	TRBJ1-3	CSAVIGNTIYF	TGCAGTGCCGTGATTGGAAACACCATATATTTT
-	-	TRBV10-3	TRBJ2-5	CAISGDVEIGTQYF	TGTGCCATCAGTGGGGACGTCGAAATAGGGACCCAGTACTTC
-	few	TRBV29-1	TRBJ2-2	CSVAGLLNTGELFF	TGCAGCGTTGCGGGACTTCTCAACACCGGGGAGCTGTTTTTT
TRBD1	few	TRBV20-1	TRBJ2-3	CSASLGTGLTDTQYF	TGCAGTGCTAGCCTGGGGACAGGGCTGACAGATACGCAGTATTTT
TRBD1	many	TRBV28	TRBJ2-5	CASIPGTGGTETQYF	TGTGCCAGCATCCCCGGGACAGGGGGCACAGAGACCCAGTACTTC
TRBD2	-	TRBV11-2	TRBJ2-3	CASSLWHLAGGLSTDTQYF	TGTGCCAGCAGCTTATGGCACCTAGCGGGGGGCCTAAGCACAGATACGCAGTATTTT
-	many	TRBV12-3/TRBV12-4	TRBJ1-3	CASSRQVSGNTIYF	TGTGCCAGCAGTCGACAAGTCTCTGGAAACACCATATATTTT
-	many	TRBV4-3	TRBJ2-7	CASSQDGVSSLDEQYF	TGCGCCAGCAGCCAAGATGGCGTCAGCTCCCTTGACGAGCAGTACTTC
-	-	TRBV7-9	TRBJ1-4	CASSLELRGGEKLFF	TGTGCCAGCAGCTTAGAATTACGGGGTGGTGAAAAACTGTTTTTT
TRBD1	-	TRBV12-3/TRBV12-4	TRBJ2-1	CASSLTTGGRCEQFF	TGTGCCAGCAGTTTAACGACAGGGGGCAGGTGTGAGCAGTTCTTC
TRBD1	many	TRBV4-1	TRBJ1-2	CASSHGTAVYGYTF	TGCGCCAGCAGCCATGGGACAGCCGTCTATGGCTACACCTTC
-	-	TRBV20-1	TRBJ1-6	CSARGPGHDYNSPLHF	TGCAGTGCTAGAGGCCCCGGACATGACTATAATTCACCCCTCCACTTT
TRBD1	-	TRBV4-3	TRBJ2-7	CASSQVPGTGPYEQYF	TGCGCCAGCAGCCAAGTTCCCGGGACAGGGCCCTACGAGCAGTACTTC
-	few	TRBV11-2	TRBJ2-2	CASSSGTMNTGELFF	TGTGCCAGCAGCTCCGGGACAATGAACACCGGGGAGCTGTTTTTT
-	many	TRBV6-1	TRBJ2-3	CASSESPTRATDTQYF	TGTGCCAGCAGTGAATCCCCGACTAGGGCCACAGATACGCAGTATTTT
-	few	TRBV20-1	TRBJ2-3	CSARGVRGRATDTQYF	TGCAGTGCTAGAGGGGTGAGGGGACGGGCCACAGATACGCAGTATTTT
TRBD1	-	TRBV20-1	TRBJ2-2	CSARAGTVNTGELFF	TGCAGTGCTAGAGCCGGGACAGTCAACACCGGGGAGCTGTTTTTT
TRBD2	-	TRBV7-6	TRBJ2-2	CASSLDPPGLAETGELFF	TGTGCCAGCAGCTTAGACCCCCCGGGACTAGCGGAAACCGGGGAGCTGTTTTTT
-	-	TRBV5-8	TRBJ1-1	CASSPRVITEAFF	TGTGCCAGCAGCCCGCGGGTAATCACTGAAGCTTTCTTT
-	many	TRBV7-2	TRBJ2-5	CASSSPITPETQYF	TGTGCCAGCAGCTCCCCCATAACGCCAGAGACCCAGTACTTC
TRBD2	many	TRBV29-1	TRBJ2-7	CSATSGGNYEQYF	TGCAGCGCAACTAGCGGGGGAAACTACGAGCAGTACTTC
-	many	TRBV6-1	TRBJ2-6	CARIPDSLLNSGANVLTF	TGTGCCAGGATACCGGACAGCCTCCTGAACTCTGGGGCCAACGTCCTGACTTTC
TRBD1	few	TRBV20-1	TRBJ1-6	CSATTGRESLHF	TGCAGTGCGACGACAGGGCGGGAGTCCCTCCACTTT
-	-	TRBV5-6	TRBJ2-1	CASSLAGDEQFF	TGTGCCAGCAGCTTGGCCGGGGATGAGCAGTTCTTC
TRBD1	few	TRBV12-3/TRBV12-4	TRBJ2-3	CASSLPRDRHTDTQYF	TGTGCCAGCAGTTTACCCCGGGACAGACACACAGATACGCAGTATTTT
TRBD1	few	TRBV11-2	TRBJ2-5	CASSLDRVRETQYF	TGTGCCAGCAGCCTCGACAGGGTACGAGAGACCCAGTACTTC
TRBD2	many	TRBV27	TRBJ2-3	CASTSLQGGTDTQYF	TGTGCCAGCACCTCCCTGCAGGGAGGGACAGATACGCAGTATTTT
-	many	TRBV11-2	TRBJ1-2	CASSPGDYGYTF	TGTGCCAGCAGCCCTGGGGACTATGGCTACACCTTC
TRBD2	few	TRBV5-6	TRBJ2-1	CASSLVAGGGHEQFF	TGTGCCAGCAGCTTGGTCGCGGGGGGAGGGCATGAGCAGTTCTTC
-	few	TRBV7-8	TRBJ1-2	CASSLSLRPNYGYTF	TGTGCCAGCAGCTTATCTTTGAGACCTAACTATGGCTACACCTTC
-	once	TRBV29-1	TRBJ2-1	CSVDPGTYDNEQFF	TGCAGCGTTGATCCGGGCACTTATGACAATGAGCAGTTCTTC
-	-	TRBV29-1	TRBJ1-3	CSVEASSGNTIYF	TGCAGCGTTGAAGCAAGCTCTGGAAACACCATATATTTT
-	few	TRBV7-9	TRBJ2-7	CASSLDVSYEQYF	TGTGCCAGCAGCCTGGACGTCTCCTACGAGCAGTACTTC
TRBD2	many	TRBV12-3/TRBV12-4	TRBJ2-1	CASSWGGSAYNEQFF	TGTGCCAGCAGTTGGGGGGGGTCCGCTTACAATGAGCAGTTCTTC
-	-	TRBV27	TRBJ2-3	CASSPRRQGGNTQYF	TGTGCCAGCAGTCCCAGACGACAGGGCGGGAATACGCAGTATTTT
TRBD2	-	TRBV6-1	TRBJ2-1	CASAAGGPDNEQFF	TGTGCCAGCGCGGCGGGGGGGCCGGACAATGAGCAGTTCTTC
-	few	TRBV29-1	TRBJ2-2	CSADSNTGELFF	TGCAGCGCTGACAGCAACACCGGGGAGCTGTTTTTT
-	-	TRBV7-8	TRBJ2-3	CASIPQRGSGDTQYF	TGTGCCAGCATCCCCCAGAGGGGGTCAGGGGATACGCAGTATTTT
-	many	TRBV6-5	TRBJ1-2	CASSYFGRGNYGYTF	TGTGCCAGCAGTTACTTCGGGAGGGGGAACTATGGCTACACCTTC
TRBD1	-	TRBV27	TRBJ2-3	CASSLWGTGATDTQYF	TGTGCCAGCAGTTTATGGGGGACAGGAGCAACAGATACGCAGTATTTT
-	-	TRBV12-3/TRBV12-4	TRBJ1-1	CASSQVNEAFF	TGTGCCAGCAGTCAGGTTAATGAAGCTTTCTTT
TRBD1	many	TRBV29-1	TRBJ2-1	CSVGGQGSYNEQFF	TGCAGCGTGGGCGGACAGGGCTCCTACAATGAGCAGTTCTTC
-	many	TRBV20-1	TRBJ2-4	CSARAKAGPNIQYF	TGCAGTGCTAGAGCAAAGGCAGGGCCAAACATTCAGTACTTC
TRBD1	many	TRBV7-2	TRBJ2-7	CASSLSRDRSTGSYEQYF	TGTGCCAGCAGCTTATCCCGGGACAGGTCCACTGGCTCCTACGAGCAGTACTTC
TRBD1	-	TRBV7-9	TRBJ1-1	CASTLDRLAEAFF	TGTGCCAGCACCCTGGACAGGTTGGCTGAAGCTTTCTTT
TRBD2	many	TRBV6-4	TRBJ2-1	CASSESWILAGGGNEQFF	TGTGCCAGCAGCGAGTCTTGGATTCTAGCGGGGGGCGGCAATGAGCAGTTCTTC
-	-	TRBV7-2	TRBJ2-4	CASSLQRVGPLDIQYF	TGTGCCAGCAGTCTACAGCGGGTGGGCCCCCTGGACATTCAGTACTTC
TRBD1	many	TRBV5-1	TRBJ1-1	CASSLEPSSGTVNTEAFF	TGCGCCAGCAGCTTGGAGCCTAGTAGCGGGACAGTGAACACTGAAGCTTTCTTT
-	-	TRBV12-3/TRBV12-4	TRBJ2-1	CASSFITELLYNEQFF	TGTGCCAGCAGTTTTATAACCGAACTGCTTTACAATGAGCAGTTCTTC
-	few	TRBV12-3/TRBV12-4	TRBJ1-5	CASSGQHSNQPQHF	TGTGCCAGCAGCGGACAGCATAGCAATCAGCCCCAGCATTTT
-	-	TRBV6-5	TRBJ2-3	CASSYAGTDTQYF	TGTGCCAGCAGTTACGCCGGCACAGATACGCAGTATTTT
-	-	TRBV7-6	TRBJ1-2	CASSLGGRRLNYGYTF	TGTGCCAGCAGCTTAGGAGGTAGACGTCTGAACTATGGCTACACCTTC